Reported below is one T cell receptor beta chain. The junction departs from germline at one end; a sequencing error may be responsible. This record belongs to a study of T cell changes during pregnancy in multiple sclerosis. Data came from immunoSEQ multiplex PCR; TCRdb stores just in-frame clones and leaves some out. The table includes 120,000 or so clones, under 95% detected once. The source was peripheral blood, collected before pregnancy. This receptor was obtained from a female donor with multiple sclerosis, enrolled in a pregnancy study.

CDR3: CASSRDRGGRSNEQYF. The CDR3 nucleotides read TGTGCCAGCAGCCGAGACCGGGGAGGGCGCTCCAACGAGCAGTACTTC. The rearrangement joins TRBV28 to TRBJ2-7; 7 nucleotides line up with TRBD2. Germline values: CDR1 MDHEN, CDR2 SYDVKM. The CDR3 covers 16 residues.